The text below deals with one TCR beta chain. Specified time point: pre-sensitization, week 0. Treatment of the sample: therapeutic diphenylcyclopropenone sensitization with weekly scalp DPC. This specimen comes from a study of human T cells and chemical hapten exposure. TCRdb itself ran the RACE reads through MiXCR, one entry per CDR3 protein. The sample includes fewer than 140,000 distinct CDR3 sequences, around 12% seen only once; the top ten take more than 1.5%. The CDR3 runs 14 residues. Trimming removed 2 bases from V and 1 base from J, with 8 bases in between. CDR1 MNHEY and CDR2 SMNVEV come from the germline V gene (reference sequence).

The rearrangement uses TRBV27 and TRBJ2-5, with D possibly TRBD1 on 5 matching bases. The sequencing used whole blood, collected in connection with sensitization to the hapten diphenylcyclopropenone (DPC). This clonotype originated in a woman in her fifties or sixties with alopecia areata. Some clones in this sample may be carry-over from other donors' samples. In nucleotides, the CDR3 is TGTGCCAGCAGTTTAGACAGAACCCAAGAGACCCAGTACTTC. It codes for CASSLDRTQETQYF.